One sample yielded the 30 T cell receptor beta chains listed below, sequenced in a study of radiotherapy plus CTLA-4 blockade in lung cancer. Assay: immunoSEQ multiplex PCR; the TCRdb copy retains only in-frame clones and omits some. The data show some 110,000 clones, with approximately 80% seen just once and roughly 3.3% held by the top ten. This specimen consisted of peripheral blood, obtained from a patient treated with radiotherapy plus ipilimumab. The source is a human donor with non-small cell lung cancer that progressed on radiotherapy plus ipilimumab. Some clones in this sample may be carry-over from other donors' samples.

The gene calls are TRBV7-2 and TRBJ2-2, with unresolved D. The CDR3 covers 17 residues. Trimming pared 1 base from V and 4 bases from J, leaving 16 bases between. Germline V gene sequence: CDR1 SGHTA, CDR2 FQGNSA. CDR3 amino acids: CASSLVRPGSSTGELFF. The CDR3 DNA follows: TGTGCCAGCAGCTTAGTTCGGCCAGGATCGAGCACCGGGGAGCTGTTTTTT.

This clone was observed a handful of times. The same CDR3 is also encoded by other DNA sequences in this sample. V is TRBV28 and J is TRBJ1-2; no firm D call. The germline gives CDR1 MDHEN, CDR2 SYDVKM. Trimming pared 1 base from V and 3 bases from J, leaving 3 bases between. This CDR3 contains 12 residues. The DNA for the CDR3 is TGTGCCAGCAGTTTATACGACTATGGCTACACCTTC. Its translation is CASSLYDYGYTF.

The chain carries TRBV11-2 and TRBJ1-1, with unresolved D. This CDR3 has 15 amino acids. CDR1 and CDR2 (germline): SGHAT, FQNNGV. Trimming removed 1 base at V and 0 bases at J, with 9 bases between. The CDR3 nucleotides read TGTGCCAGCAGCTTAGCGGTGAGCATGAACACTGAAGCTTTCTTT. Encoded protein: CASSLAVSMNTEAFF.

The V call is TRBV5-4, the J call TRBJ2-1; 8 bases map to TRBD2. The V gene's germline CDR1 is SGHNT and CDR2 YYREEE (reference sequence). With 2 bases clipped from V and 6 bases from J, the junction kept 7 bases outside the gene matches. The CDR3 loop spans 15 amino acids. Here the CDR3 reads CASSFPGLDSNEQFF. For the CDR3, the DNA is TGTGCCAGCAGCTTTCCGGGACTAGATTCCAATGAGCAGTTCTTC. Combining the CDR3 with reference TRBV5-4 and TRBJ2-1 gives the whole variable domain ETGVTQSPTHLIKTRGQQVTLRCSSQSGHNTVSWYQQALGQGPQFIFQYYREEENGRGNFPPRFSGLQFPNYSSELNVNALELDDSALYLCASSFPGLDSNEQFFGPGTRLTVL.

The V and J genes are TRBV15 and TRBJ2-7, with 9 bases matching TRBD1. V lost 1 base, J lost 0 bases, and 7 bases stayed unmatched. The CDR3 length is 17 residues. The germline V gene encodes CDR1 LNHNV and CDR2 YYDKDF (reference sequence). The CDR3 here is CATSRAGVGQGSYEQYF. The CDR3, as DNA: TGTGCCACCAGCAGAGCCGGGGTGGGACAGGGCTCCTACGAGCAGTACTTC.

This chain uses TRBV5-1 with TRBJ2-2; TRBD2 aligns across 9 bases. V trimming: 1 base; J trimming: 6 bases; junction bases outside the gene matches: 13. The CDR3 is 18 residues long. CDR1 SGHRS and CDR2 YFSETQ come from the germline V gene. The CDR3 here is CASSLSLAGTLGAGELFF. CDR3 DNA sequence: TGCGCCAGCAGCTTGAGTCTAGCGGGGACCCTGGGGGCCGGGGAGCTGTTTTTT. The full variable domain, in which reference TRBV5-1 and TRBJ2-2 provide the parts outside the CDR3, is KAGVTQTPRYLIKTRGQQVTLSCSPISGHRSVSWYQQTPGQGLQFLFEYFSETQRNKGNFPGRFSGRQFSNSRSEMNVSTLELGDSALYLCASSLSLAGTLGAGELFFGEGSRLTVL.

The V and J genes are TRBV6-5 and TRBJ1-2; D is unresolved. The germline gives CDR1 MNHEY, CDR2 SVGAGI. Between the trimmed V and J ends, which lost 0 bases and 2 bases, there was a span of 13 bases. The CDR3 sequence is 16 residues long. The CDR3 sequence is CASSYSLGVLNYGYTF. CDR3 nucleotides: TGTGCCAGCAGTTACTCCCTGGGCGTGTTAAACTATGGCTACACCTTC.

V gene TRBV30 combines with J gene TRBJ1-1, with D possibly being TRBD1 (5 bases). The CDR3 spans 14 residues. The germline V and J ends were trimmed by 4 bases and 6 bases, with 18 bases remaining between them. Germline lookup yields CDR1 GTSNPN and CDR2 SVGIG (reference sequence). CDR3 in DNA: TGTGCCTGGATGAGGGGTCTCCCGTTCGCTGAAGCTTTCTTT. Its protein product is CAWMRGLPFAEAFF.

The chain combines TRBV19 with TRBJ1-2; D unresolved. This CDR3 comprises 12 residues. V was trimmed by 3 bases and J by 8 bases, leaving 10 bases between them. Germline V lookup: CDR1 LNHDA, CDR2 SQIVND (reference sequence). CDR3 sequence (DNA): TGTGCCAGTAGTATTGGAGGGAAGGGCTACACCTTC. Protein: CASSIGGKGYTF.

This clone was detected only once. CDR3 protein: CASPQSTRGTYEQYF. CDR3 DNA: TGTGCCAGCCCACAGAGTACAAGGGGTACCTACGAGCAGTACTTC. This chain links TRBV18 with TRBJ2-7; weak D call: TRBD1 (5 bases). The V end was cut by 8 bases, the J end by 2 bases, with 19 bases between. CDR3 size: 15 residues. Germline CDR1 KGHSH, CDR2 LQKENI.

The rearrangement uses TRBV10-3 and TRBJ1-4; TRBD1 matches 9 bases. The V segment lost 3 bases and the J segment 0 bases; nucleotides outside the gene matches: 8. CDR1 and CDR2 (germline): ENHRY, SYGVKD. CDR3 length: 18 residues. CDR3 DNA: TGTGCCATCAGTGATTTGGGACAGGGTGATTCAACTAATGAAAAACTGTTTTTT. It yields the protein CAISDLGQGDSTNEKLFF.

This CDR3 reads CAWSQGGSVGSPLHF. The CDR3 DNA sequence: TGTGCCTGGAGCCAAGGCGGCAGTGTGGGTTCACCCCTCCACTTT. V and J are TRBV30 and TRBJ1-6; unclear D gene. The CDR3 sequence is 15 residues long. Germline values: CDR1 GTSNPN, CDR2 SVGIG (reference sequence). Trimming removed 3 bases from V and 9 bases from J, with 18 bases in between.

The chain employs TRBV7-2 and TRBJ2-7; tentatively, D is TRBD2 (6 bases). Germline V gene sequence: CDR1 SGHTA, CDR2 FQGNSA. This CDR3 comprises 16 residues. Trimming cost V 1 base and J 5 bases, with 18 bases left between them. The CDR3 bases are TGTGCCAGCAGCTTAGGCCCAAGGAGGGCCGGCCACGAGCAGTACTTC. Translation: CASSLGPRRAGHEQYF.

This chain uses TRBV7-2 with TRBJ1-2; a possible D gene is TRBD1 (6 bases). The germline V gene has CDR1 SGHTA and CDR2 FQGNSA. CDR3 length: 14 residues. Deletions cut 0 bases from V and 4 bases from J, with 9 bases between. The CDR3 sequence: CASSLAPTGYGYTF. The CDR3 DNA reads TGTGCCAGCAGCTTAGCCCCGACAGGCTATGGCTACACCTTC.

The chain recombines TRBV6-5 with TRBJ1-2; 7 positions match TRBD1. Germline assignment: CDR1 MNHEY and CDR2 SVGAGI. The CDR3 runs to 14 residues. J was trimmed by 2 bases and V by 6 bases; bases with no gene match: 6. CDR3 nucleotides: TGTGCCAGCAGGCGTCCGACAGGGAACTATGGCTACACCTTC. It encodes CASRRPTGNYGYTF.

J is TRBJ2-7 and V is TRBV6-1; D is possibly TRBD1 or TRBD2 (5 bases each). Deletions cut 2 bases from V and 0 bases from J, with 11 bases between. From germline, CDR1 is MNHNS and CDR2 SASEGT. This CDR3 is 15 amino acids long. CDR3 sequence reads: CASSEWDQASYEQYF. CDR3 coding DNA: TGTGCCAGCAGTGAATGGGACCAAGCCTCCTACGAGCAGTACTTC.

This clone was observed at least ten times. This chain connects TRBV5-5 to TRBJ1-2; a weak D match, TRBD1 (5 bases). Germline-derived CDR1 and CDR2 are SGHKS and YYEKEE (reference sequence). Trimming left V 0 bases short and J 2 bases short, with 11 bases between. The CDR3 runs 15 residues. CDR3: CASSLAPRENYGYTF. In DNA form, the CDR3 reads TGTGCCAGCAGCTTGGCCCCCAGGGAGAACTATGGCTACACCTTC.

A word on this clone: Other nucleotide sequences in the sample specify the same CDR3. This chain uses TRBV18 with TRBJ1-5, with a tentative D call TRBD1 (5 bases). Germline-derived CDR1 and CDR2 are KGHSH and LQKENI. Trimming pared 1 base from V and 2 bases from J, leaving 6 bases between. The CDR3 totals 14 residues. CDR3 coding DNA: TGTGCCAGCTCACCACGGGGGGGCAATCAGCCCCAGCATTTT. It specifies CASSPRGGNQPQHF.

This chain connects TRBV6-5 to TRBJ2-7; D ambiguous. Germline CDR1 MNHEY, CDR2 SVGAGI. V lost 0 bases and J 3 bases, leaving 12 bases between the germline ends. The CDR3 length is 15 residues. CDR3 sequence reads: CASSYSVSTSYEQYF. The CDR3 DNA reads TGTGCCAGCAGTTACTCGGTCTCGACGAGCTACGAGCAGTACTTC.

The count of this clone is one. The chain is built from TRBV5-8 and TRBJ1-5; a possible D gene is TRBD1 (5 bases). Deletions cut 4 bases from V and 7 bases from J, with 21 bases between. In germline, CDR1 is SGHTS, CDR2 YDEGEE. The CDR3 totals 16 residues. CDR3 residues: CASSPEGRVRGQPQHF. In DNA form, the CDR3 reads TGTGCCAGCAGCCCGGAGGGTAGGGTGAGGGGCCAGCCCCAGCATTTT.

The CDR3 region is CASSIIIAGLYNEQFF. CDR3 DNA: TGTGCCAGTAGTATTATAATAGCGGGACTCTACAATGAGCAGTTCTTC. The V call is TRBV19, the J call TRBJ2-1; 8 bases agree with TRBD2. V shed 3 bases, J shed 3 bases, and the junction held 7 bases outside the gene matches. CDR1 is LNHDA, CDR2 SQIVND, per germline (reference sequence). This CDR3 region has 16 residues.

The J gene is TRBJ2-7, the V gene TRBV5-5, with TRBD2 matching 8 bases. After removal of 1 base from V and 0 bases from J, the junction contained 9 bases not matched to a gene. This CDR3 has 17 residues. Germline V gene lookup returns CDR1 SGHKS and CDR2 YYEKEE (reference sequence). CDR3 sequence (DNA): TGTGCCAGCAGCTTGTTGATGGCAGGGACTAGCTCCTACGAGCAGTACTTC. It is translated as CASSLLMAGTSSYEQYF. Full variable domain (rest looked up from reference TRBV5-5 and TRBJ2-7): DAGVTQSPTHLIKTRGQQVTLRCSPISGHKSVSWYQQVLGQGPQFIFQYYEKEERGRGNFPDRFSARQFPNYSSELNVNALLLGDSALYLCASSLLMAGTSSYEQYFGPGTRLTVT.

This chain joins TRBV11-2 and TRBJ2-3, with a weak D call TRBD2 (5 bases). Per the germline V gene, CDR1 is SGHAT and CDR2 is FQNNGV. The V end was cut by 7 bases, the J end by 5 bases, with 10 bases between. The CDR3 has 12 residues. In DNA form, the CDR3 reads TGTGCCAGCACAGCGGCTGGAGATACGCAGTATTTT. Translated: CASTAAGDTQYF. Together with reference TRBV11-2 and TRBJ2-3, the CDR3 gives the full variable domain: EAGVAQSPRYKIIEKRQSVAFWCNPISGHATLYWYQQILGQGPKLLIQFQNNGVVDDSQLPKDRFSAERLKGVDSTLKIQPAKLEDSAVYLCASTAAGDTQYFGPGTRLTVL.

V is TRBV7-2 and J is TRBJ1-2; D unresolved. V gave up 1 base and J gave up 8 bases, with 14 bases separating them. Germline V lookup: CDR1 SGHTA, CDR2 FQGNSA. This CDR3 comprises 14 residues. Here the CDR3 DNA reads TGTGCCAGCAGCTTAGGGCCGAGGACGGTGGGCTACACCTTC. The encoded protein is CASSLGPRTVGYTF.

The chain joins TRBV5-1 to TRBJ1-1; D is perhaps TRBD1 (6 bases). Between the trimmed V and J ends, which lost 1 base and 4 bases, there was a span of 11 bases. The CDR3 has 14 residues. Germline CDR1 SGHRS, CDR2 YFSETQ. The CDR3 reads CASSLNGQLTEAFF. The CDR3 DNA follows: TGCGCCAGCAGCTTGAACGGACAGCTCACTGAAGCTTTCTTT.

In its sample, this clone was seen once. The CDR3 loop is CASSSDPSPENTEAFF. The CDR3 nucleotides read TGTGCCAGCAGCTCGGATCCCAGTCCAGAGAACACTGAAGCTTTCTTT. The chain uses TRBV5-6 and TRBJ1-1, with unresolved D. The germline CDR1 and CDR2 sequences are SGHDT and YYEEEE. This CDR3 has 16 residues. The V end lost 3 bases, the J end lost 1 base, and 16 bases lay between the germline ends.

A single count supports this clone. The chain recombines TRBV2 with TRBJ1-1; D perhaps matches TRBD1 (6 bases). Germline V gene sequence: CDR1 SNHLY, CDR2 FYNNEI. V lost 4 bases, J lost 3 bases, and 12 bases lay in between. The CDR3 runs 14 residues. The CDR3: CASSARRGDTEAFF. The CDR3 nucleotides read TGTGCCAGCAGTGCGCGCAGGGGAGACACTGAAGCTTTCTTT.

In this sample, this clone turned up a few times. J is TRBJ1-1 and V is TRBV15, with 9 nucleotides matching TRBD1. CDR1 LNHNV and CDR2 YYDKDF come from the germline V gene (reference sequence). V lost 1 base, J lost 5 bases, and 2 bases stayed unmatched. The CDR3 has 14 residues. Here the CDR3 DNA reads TGTGCCACCAGCAGAGGGGACAGGGCGACTGAAGCTTTCTTT. This gives the protein CATSRGDRATEAFF.

This clone was seen more than once but under ten times. The chain carries TRBV4-3 and TRBJ2-3; TRBD1 matches at 7 bases. V shed 4 bases and J 0 bases; nucleotides not matched to a gene: 7. The CDR3 runs to 16 residues. Looked up from germline, CDR1 is LGHNA and CDR2 is YSLEER. The CDR3 is CASSPYRQGSTDTQYF. The CDR3 bases are TGCGCCAGCAGCCCCTACCGACAGGGTAGCACAGATACGCAGTATTTT.

The chain carries TRBV11-2 and TRBJ1-1; D uncertain. In germline, CDR1 is SGHAT, CDR2 FQNNGV. V shed 2 bases and J shed 8 bases, with 15 bases lying between them. The CDR3 extends over 14 amino acids. This CDR3 reads CASSLLGSHLEAFF. The CDR3 DNA follows: TGTGCCAGCAGCTTATTAGGGAGCCACCTCGAAGCTTTCTTT.